This TCR beta chain is from a study of T-cell reconstitution after alpha-beta-depleted transplantation in children. V was cut by 4 bases and J by 1 base, with 18 bases left in between. The germline CDR1 and CDR2 sequences are SGHKS and YYEKEE (reference sequence). The CDR3 loop spans 17 amino acids. Construction of the TCRbeta library involved unique molecular identifiers. TCRdb reprocessed the PCR reads with MiXCR, giving one entry per CDR3 protein. Among some 200,000 distinct CDR3 sequences, just over 14% were seen once, and the ten largest hold over 10%. The sequence was obtained from a human donor who donated a stem cell graft to a child with acute lymphoblastic leukemia. The source material was PBMCs from the stem cell graft donor, sampled from the stem cell graft. This chain links TRBV5-5 with TRBJ1-3; possibly TRBD1 for D (5 bases). The CDR3 DNA is TGTGCCAGCAGCCATCACCCCCAGTCAGGGTCTGGAAACACCATATATTTT. Amino acid sequence: CASSHHPQSGSGNTIYF.